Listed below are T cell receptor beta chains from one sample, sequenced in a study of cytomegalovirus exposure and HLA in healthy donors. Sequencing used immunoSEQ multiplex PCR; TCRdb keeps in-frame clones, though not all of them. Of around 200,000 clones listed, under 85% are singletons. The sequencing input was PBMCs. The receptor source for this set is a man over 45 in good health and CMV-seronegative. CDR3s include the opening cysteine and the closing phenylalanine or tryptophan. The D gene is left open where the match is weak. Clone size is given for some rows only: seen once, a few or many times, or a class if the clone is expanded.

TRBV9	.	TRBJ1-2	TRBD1	CASSFRDRDRGGYTF	TGTGCCAGCAGCTTCCGGGACAGAGATCGGGGGGGCTACACCTTC
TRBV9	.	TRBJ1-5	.	CASSAGQTFEPQHF	TGTGCCAGCAGCGCCGGACAGACCTTCGAGCCCCAGCATTTT
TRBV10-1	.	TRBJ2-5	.	CAIWTDQETQYF	TGCGCCATATGGACAGACCAAGAGACCCAGTACTTC
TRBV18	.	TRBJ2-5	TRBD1	CASSPGTAETQYF	TGTGCCAGCTCACCCGGGACAGCGGAGACCCAGTACTTC
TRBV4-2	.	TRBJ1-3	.	CASSLTRGHGNTIYF	TGTGCCAGCAGCCTAACGCGGGGGCACGGAAACACCATATATTTT
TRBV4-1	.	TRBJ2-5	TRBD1	CASSLRTGGVETQYF	TGCGCCAGCAGCCTACGGACAGGGGGCGTAGAGACCCAGTACTTC
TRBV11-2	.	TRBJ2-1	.	CASREAGNYNEQFF	TGTGCCAGCAGGGAGGCGGGCAACTACAATGAGCAGTTCTTC
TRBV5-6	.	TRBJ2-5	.	CASSAPQGAKETQYF	TGTGCCAGCAGCGCTCCCCAAGGGGCCAAAGAGACCCAGTACTTC
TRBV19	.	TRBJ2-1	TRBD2	CASSTGTSGLAYNEQFF	TGTGCCAGTAGTACAGGGACTAGCGGGTTAGCCTACAATGAGCAGTTCTTC
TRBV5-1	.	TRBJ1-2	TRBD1	CASSRTGGVDGYTF	TGCGCCAGCAGTAGGACAGGGGGCGTAGATGGCTACACCTTC
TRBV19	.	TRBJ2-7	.	CASSIRTGGTYEQYF	TGTGCCAGTAGTATACGGACTGGCGGGACCTACGAGCAGTACTTC
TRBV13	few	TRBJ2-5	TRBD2	CASSHISGGGVKETQYF	TGTGCCAGCAGCCACATTAGCGGCGGGGGGGTTAAAGAGACCCAGTACTTC
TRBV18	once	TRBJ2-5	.	CASSPLEAETQYF	TGTGCCAGCTCACCACTAGAAGCGGAGACCCAGTACTTC
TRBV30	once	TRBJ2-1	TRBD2	CAWGGEGTYNEQFF	TGTGCCTGGGGGGGGGAGGGTACCTACAATGAGCAGTTCTTC
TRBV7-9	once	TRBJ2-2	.	CASSLARGVTGELFF	TGTGCCAGCAGCTTAGCGCGCGGGGTCACCGGGGAGCTGTTTTTT
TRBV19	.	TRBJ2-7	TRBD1	CASSIRDRGYEQYF	TGTGCCAGTAGTATTAGGGACAGGGGCTACGAGCAGTACTTC
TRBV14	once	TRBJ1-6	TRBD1	CASSQETGFNSPLHF	TGTGCCAGCAGCCAAGAGACAGGGTTTAATTCACCCCTCCACTTT
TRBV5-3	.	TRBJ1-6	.	CARSLDRRNSPLHF	TGTGCCAGAAGCCTCGACAGGCGGAATTCACCCCTCCACTTT
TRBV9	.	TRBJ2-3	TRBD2	CASSVALESGRQTDTQYF	TGTGCCAGCAGCGTAGCCCTCGAGAGCGGGAGGCAAACAGATACGCAGTATTTT
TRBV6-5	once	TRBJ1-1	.	CASKRMGTEAFF	TGTGCCAGCAAGAGGATGGGTACTGAAGCTTTCTTT
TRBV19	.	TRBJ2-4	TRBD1	CASSPIDRGFVKNIQYF	TGTGCCAGTAGTCCCATTGACAGGGGATTTGTCAAAAACATTCAGTACTTC
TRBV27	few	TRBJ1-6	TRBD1	CASRRDRDHNSPLHF	TGTGCCAGCAGGCGGGACAGGGACCATAATTCACCCCTCCACTTT
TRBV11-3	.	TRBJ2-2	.	CASSQAQGAAGELFF	TGTGCCAGCAGCCAAGCCCAGGGTGCAGCCGGGGAGCTGTTTTTT
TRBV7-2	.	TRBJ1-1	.	CASSPKKGGENTEAFF	TGTGCCAGCAGCCCAAAAAAGGGAGGGGAGAACACTGAAGCTTTCTTT
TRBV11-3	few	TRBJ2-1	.	CASSLNYLNEQFF	TGTGCCAGCAGCTTAAACTACCTCAATGAGCAGTTCTTC
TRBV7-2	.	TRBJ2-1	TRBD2	CASSFKVASGSNGYEQFF	TGTGCCAGCAGCTTTAAGGTCGCTAGCGGGAGTAATGGCTATGAGCAGTTCTTC
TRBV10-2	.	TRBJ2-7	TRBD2	CASSASTSGRLAEQYF	TGCGCCAGCAGCGCTTCCACTAGCGGGAGGTTGGCCGAGCAGTACTTC
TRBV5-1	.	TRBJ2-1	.	CASSLIKTAGHRYEQFF	TGCGCCAGCAGCTTAATCAAAACAGCGGGCCATCGGTATGAGCAGTTCTTC
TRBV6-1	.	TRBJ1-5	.	CASSEGSGYQPQHF	TGTGCCAGCAGTGAAGGGTCAGGGTATCAGCCCCAGCATTTT
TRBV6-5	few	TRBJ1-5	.	CASSFSLNQPQHF	TGTGCCAGCAGTTTTAGCCTCAATCAGCCCCAGCATTTT
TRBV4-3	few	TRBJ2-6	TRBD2	CASSPGGSGANVLTF	TGCGCCAGCAGCCCGGGGGGTTCTGGGGCCAACGTCCTGACTTTC
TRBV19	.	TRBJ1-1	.	CASSSRDISSNTEAFF	TGTGCCAGTAGTAGCAGGGATATTAGTTCGAACACTGAAGCTTTCTTT
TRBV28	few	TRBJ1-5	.	CASSFGRPTPSNQPQHF	TGTGCCAGCAGTTTCGGGAGACCAACCCCTAGCAATCAGCCCCAGCATTTT
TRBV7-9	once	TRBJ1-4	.	CASSLAGGDLFF	TGTGCCAGCAGCTTAGCCGGGGGTGATCTGTTTTTT
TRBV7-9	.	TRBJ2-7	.	CASSFPRGEQYF	TGTGCCAGCAGCTTTCCCCGGGGTGAGCAGTACTTC
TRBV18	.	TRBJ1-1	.	CASSRTDRNTEAFF	TGTGCCAGCTCACGAACCGACAGGAACACTGAAGCTTTCTTT
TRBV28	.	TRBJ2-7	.	CASGTPGQLTYEQYF	TGTGCCAGCGGAACTCCGGGACAACTTACCTACGAGCAGTACTTC
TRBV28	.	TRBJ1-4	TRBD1	CASSSGQAGWNNEKLFF	TGTGCCAGCAGCTCGGGACAGGCAGGGTGGAATAATGAAAAACTGTTTTTT
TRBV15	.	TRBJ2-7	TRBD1	CATSRVLRTGGTYEQYF	TGTGCCACCAGCAGAGTACTTAGGACAGGGGGGACCTACGAGCAGTACTTC
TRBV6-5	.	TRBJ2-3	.	CASSYTRQVWDTQYF	TGTGCCAGCAGTTACACAAGACAGGTCTGGGATACGCAGTATTTT
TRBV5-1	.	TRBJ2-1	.	CASSSGNLHNEQFF	TGCGCCAGCAGCTCCGGGAACTTACACAATGAGCAGTTCTTC
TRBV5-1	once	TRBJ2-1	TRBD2	CASSLNPRTSGGSSYNEQFF	TGCGCCAGCAGCCTGAACCCACGGACTAGCGGGGGGTCCTCCTACAATGAGCAGTTCTTC